These T cell receptor beta chains were read from a single sample in a study of radiation and T cells in renal cell carcinoma. Libraries were prepared by immunoSEQ multiplex PCR; TCRdb keeps only in-frame clonotypes and omits some of them. This sample has under 150,000 clones; around four fifths occur once, and the top ten carry 1.9%. The input for sequencing was blood, taken from a patient whose treatment included radiotherapy and nephrectomy. The receptors come from an older woman with renal cell carcinoma. Each CDR3 is given with its conserved first and last residue. A D gene is named only where the DNA matches it firmly. Clone size is stated in some rows and not others, as once, few, many or a class when expanded.

TRBV7-2,TRBJ2-2,.,.,TGTGCCAGCAGCTTAAGGCAATACACCGGGGAGCTGTTTTTT,CASSLRQYTGELFF
TRBV19,TRBJ2-1,.,TRBD2,TGTGCCAGTAAGACTAGCGGGAGTTTCAATGAGCAGTTCTTC,CASKTSGSFNEQFF
TRBV28,TRBJ2-5,.,.,TGTGCCAGCAGCGACGGACAAATCCGGGAGACCCAGTACTTC,CASSDGQIRETQYF
TRBV28,TRBJ2-3,.,.,TGTGCCAGCCAGGGCCCAGATACGCAGTATTTT,CASQGPDTQYF
TRBV13,TRBJ2-7,.,TRBD1,TGTGCCAGCAGCTCGGACAGGGGGATCTACGAGCAGTACTTC,CASSSDRGIYEQYF
TRBV20-1,TRBJ1-1,few,.,TGCAGAGTATCTTGGGACACTGAAGCTTTCTTT,CRVSWDTEAFF
TRBV13,TRBJ2-7,.,TRBD1,TGTGCCAGCAGCTCCGGACAGGGATCCTACGAGCAGTACTTC,CASSSGQGSYEQYF
TRBV5-1,TRBJ2-7,.,.,TGCGCCAGCAGCTTAGCGGGACAACCCTACGAGCAGTACTTC,CASSLAGQPYEQYF
TRBV5-1,TRBJ2-7,.,.,TGCGCCAGCAGCTTGTTAGAGTCGGTGGTAGAGCAGTACTTC,CASSLLESVVEQYF
TRBV29-1,TRBJ2-5,.,TRBD2,TGCAGCATAAGGGGACTAGCGGGGGCAACAGAGACCCAGTACTTC,CSIRGLAGATETQYF
TRBV6-1,TRBJ1-4,.,.,TGTGCCAGCAGACGGGGGAGTGGTGAAAAACTGTTTTTT,CASRRGSGEKLFF
TRBV6-5,TRBJ2-5,.,.,TGTGCCAGCAGTGGACCGACTAGGCAAGAGACCCAGTACTTC,CASSGPTRQETQYF
TRBV27,TRBJ1-1,few,TRBD1,TGTGCCAGCAGTTGGGGGACAGTGAACACTGAAGCTTTCTTT,CASSWGTVNTEAFF
TRBV9,TRBJ1-3,.,.,TGTGCCAGCAGCATTGGAAACACCATATATTTT,CASSIGNTIYF
TRBV19,TRBJ1-4,.,.,TGTGCCAGTAGTAAGAACAGGGAATTGGGAGAAAAACTGTTTTTT,CASSKNRELGEKLFF
TRBV19,TRBJ1-5,.,TRBD1,TGTGCCAGTATACAGACAGGGGACAATCAGCCCCAGCATTTT,CASIQTGDNQPQHF
TRBV6-7,TRBJ1-5,.,.,TGTGCCAGCAGTCCCAGAGCGAGCAATCAGCCCCAGCATTTT,CASSPRASNQPQHF
TRBV6-5,TRBJ1-6,.,TRBD1,TGTGCCAGCAGTTACTTACAGGGGAATTCACCCCTCCACTTT,CASSYLQGNSPLHF
TRBV29-1,TRBJ1-4,.,TRBD1,TGCAGCGTCCGACAGGGGGCCACTAATGAAAAACTGTTTTTT,CSVRQGATNEKLFF
TRBV5-1,TRBJ1-3,.,.,TGCGCCAGCAGCTTGGGAGGAGGCGACTCTGGAAACACCATATATTTT,CASSLGGGDSGNTIYF
TRBV6-1,TRBJ2-1,.,.,TGTGCCAGCAGTGAAGAAGGGTATGGGGGGAGCTCCTACAATGAGCAGTTCTTC,CASSEEGYGGSSYNEQFF
TRBV28,TRBJ2-7,.,.,TGTGCCAGCAGTTCACGGACGCCCTACGAGCAGTACTTC,CASSSRTPYEQYF
TRBV19,TRBJ1-2,.,.,TGTGCCAGTAGTTCCGGGACGACAATCAACTATGGCTACACCTTC,CASSSGTTINYGYTF
TRBV19,TRBJ2-5,.,.,TGTGCCAGTAGTATTAACCACGCAGGGGCCCAGTACTTC,CASSINHAGAQYF
TRBV29-1,TRBJ2-3,.,.,TGCAGCGTCCCTACTACTTCAGGGCCCCACACAGATACGCAGTATTTT,CSVPTTSGPHTDTQYF
TRBV6-5,TRBJ2-5,.,TRBD2,TGTGCCAGCAGGCTTAGCGGGGGTCAGGAGCAGTACTTC,CASRLSGGQEQYF
TRBV4-1,TRBJ2-7,.,.,TGCGCCAGCAGCCAAGCCCTCCTATCAAACGAGCAGTACTTC,CASSQALLSNEQYF
TRBV30,TRBJ2-3,.,.,TGTGCCTGGAGTCCCGTATGGTCGGCGCAGTATTTT,CAWSPVWSAQYF
TRBV7-7,TRBJ2-2,.,TRBD2,TGTGCTAGCAGCTTAGCCCCTAGCGGGAGAAACACCGGGGAGCTGTTTTTT,CASSLAPSGRNTGELFF
TRBV6-6,TRBJ2-2,.,TRBD2,TGTGCCAGCCGGACTAGCGATACCGGGGAGCTGTTTTTT,CASRTSDTGELFF
TRBV7-8,TRBJ2-2,.,TRBD1,TGTGCCAGCAGCCCGAGGGACAGGGCGGACACCGGGGAGCTGTTTTTT,CASSPRDRADTGELFF
TRBV30,TRBJ1-2,.,.,TGTGCCTGGAGTGCGTCTTACAGGAACGGTGGCTACACCTTC,CAWSASYRNGGYTF
TRBV6-6,TRBJ1-4,.,TRBD1,TGTGCCAGCAGTCGCCCCGGGACAGGGGACGAAAAACTGTTTTTT,CASSRPGTGDEKLFF
TRBV28,TRBJ1-4,.,.,TGTGCCAGCAGTTCCGACGGTAGTTTAGCGGAAAAACTGTTTTTT,CASSSDGSLAEKLFF
TRBV6-6,TRBJ2-2,.,.,TGTGCCAGCAGGAGAGGGGGGGGCAACACCGGGGAGCTGTTTTTT,CASRRGGGNTGELFF
TRBV19,TRBJ2-3,.,.,TGTGCCAGTAGGCGCGGTGCGGCTTTACGAGATATGCAGTATTTT,CASRRGAALRDMQYF
TRBV28,TRBJ1-5,.,.,TGTGCCAGCAGTTTAAGGGGCGGTAGCAATCAGCCCCAGCATTTT,CASSLRGGSNQPQHF
TRBV7-9,TRBJ1-6,.,.,TGTGCCAGCAGCCAACAGGCAGCCTCGGATTCACCCCTCCACTTT,CASSQQAASDSPLHF
TRBV28,TRBJ1-1,.,.,TGTGCCAGCAGTTTAGCCCCCCAGGGGTCGTGGACTGAAGCTTTCTTT,CASSLAPQGSWTEAFF
TRBV9,TRBJ2-3,once,TRBD1,TGTGCCAGCAGCCCCGACAGGGGCGCGGGCACAGATACGCAGTATTTT,CASSPDRGAGTDTQYF
TRBV7-2,TRBJ2-1,.,.,TGTGCCAGCAGCCTTAGGACGAGCAATGAGCAGTTCTTC,CASSLRTSNEQFF
TRBV29-1,TRBJ2-3,.,TRBD2,TGCAGCGTTGAACCCGCAGGGAGGGGCACAGATACGCAGTATTTT,CSVEPAGRGTDTQYF
TRBV27,TRBJ2-1,.,.,TGTGCCAGCAGTGTTCACGGACAGTACAATGAGCAGTTCTTC,CASSVHGQYNEQFF
TRBV5-4,TRBJ1-1,.,TRBD1,TGTGCCAGCAGCCGTACAGGGGCGTGGAGCACTGAAGCTTTCTTT,CASSRTGAWSTEAFF
TRBV7-2,TRBJ2-7,.,TRBD2,TGTGCCAGCAGCCCGGGACTAGCGGGGGCTCTCTACGAGCAGTACTTC,CASSPGLAGALYEQYF
TRBV4-2,TRBJ1-2,once,.,TGTGCCAGCAGCCCCGCCCACGGGCCTGGCTACACCTTC,CASSPAHGPGYTF
TRBV11-3,TRBJ2-7,.,.,TGTGCCAGCAGCTTAGATGCGGCGGGGAGCTCCTACGAGCAGTACTTC,CASSLDAAGSSYEQYF
TRBV2,TRBJ1-5,.,.,TGTGCCAGCAGTGAATTAGGGGGCAATCAGCCCCAGCATTTT,CASSELGGNQPQHF
TRBV19,TRBJ2-1,.,.,TGTGCCAGTACCCCCAGGACAGCTAGCTCCTACAATGAGCAGTTCTTC,CASTPRTASSYNEQFF
TRBV4-1,TRBJ1-2,many,TRBD1,TGCGCCAGCAGCCACGGACAGGGGGCGGAAAACTATGGCTACACCTTC,CASSHGQGAENYGYTF
TRBV9,TRBJ2-3,few,TRBD2,TGTGCCAGCAGCGCCCAAACTCAAGCGGGGAACACAGATACGCAGTATTTT,CASSAQTQAGNTDTQYF
TRBV5-6,TRBJ1-2,.,TRBD1,TGTGCCAGCAGGACCACAGGGGGGTCGAGTGGCTACACCTTC,CASRTTGGSSGYTF
TRBV5-4,TRBJ2-7,.,TRBD2,TGTGCCAGCAAAGGGACTAGCGACTACGAGCAGTACTTC,CASKGTSDYEQYF
TRBV28,TRBJ1-5,.,TRBD1,TGTGCCAGCAGTTTGCGGGACATCAGGGGGGGAAGGGATCAGCCCCAGCATTTT,CASSLRDIRGGRDQPQHF